This T cell receptor (beta chain) was found in a study of blood T cell repertoires in COVID-19. Study at large: The analysed material was cDNA or gDNA that came from T cells, B-cell-depleted T cells, or PBMCs.

Sequencing was performed with immunoSEQ multiplex PCR; in TCRdb, only in-frame clones are kept and a portion is missing. The sample comprises 110,000 or so clones, about three quarters of which are singletons, and roughly 6.2% rests with the top ten. In germline, CDR1 is SGHDN, CDR2 FVKESK. J was trimmed by 3 bases and V by 4 bases; bases with no gene match: 2. There are 15 residues in the CDR3. Sequencing input: peripheral blood. The rearrangement uses TRBV14 and TRBJ2-1; 11 bases fit TRBD2. The source is a man between 65 and 79 years old with acute or convalescent COVID-19. Here the CDR3 reads CASSPGTSGYNEQFF. In nucleotides, the CDR3 is TGTGCCAGCAGCCCCGGGACTAGCGGCTACAATGAGCAGTTCTTC.